This is a list of T cell receptor beta chains from one sample in a study of blood T cell repertoires in COVID-19. TCRdb's copy holds only in-frame clones and misses some; the assay was immunoSEQ multiplex PCR. The sample shows approximately 61,000 clones, 79% of them seen only once. Sequencing used peripheral blood. Receptors were obtained from a woman in her seventies with acute or convalescent COVID-19. The CDR3 runs from the conserved cysteine through the conserved F or W. The D gene is left open where the match is weak. Where a row states a size, it is once, few, many or the class of an expanded clone; other rows omit it.

cdr3_aa: CASSPSGSKGYGYTF
cdr3_nt: TGTGCCAGCTCACCGTCCGGGAGTAAGGGCTATGGCTACACCTTC
clone_size: NA
d_call: NA
j_call: TRBJ1-2
v_call: TRBV18

cdr3_aa: CASGDRGDSPLHF
cdr3_nt: TGCGCCAGCGGGGACAGGGGGGATTCACCCCTCCACTTT
clone_size: few
d_call: TRBD1
j_call: TRBJ1-6
v_call: TRBV10-2

cdr3_aa: CASSPQGAGGYTF
cdr3_nt: TGTGCCAGCAGTCCACAGGGGGCAGGGGGCTACACCTTC
clone_size: NA
d_call: TRBD1
j_call: TRBJ1-2
v_call: TRBV12-3/TRBV12-4

cdr3_aa: CASSLIGEELFF
cdr3_nt: TGTGCCAGCAGCTTAATAGGAGAGGAGCTGTTTTTT
clone_size: NA
d_call: NA
j_call: TRBJ2-2
v_call: TRBV7-3

cdr3_aa: CATSKVDGTGNNEQFF
cdr3_nt: TGTGCCACCAGCAAAGTGGACGGGACAGGGAACAATGAGCAGTTCTTC
clone_size: NA
d_call: TRBD1
j_call: TRBJ2-1
v_call: TRBV15

cdr3_aa: CASSETLASSYEQYF
cdr3_nt: TGTGCCAGCAGTGAAACACTAGCGAGCTCCTACGAGCAGTACTTC
clone_size: few
d_call: TRBD2
j_call: TRBJ2-7
v_call: TRBV2

cdr3_aa: CASSEGVGGHQPQHF
cdr3_nt: TGCGCCAGCAGCGAGGGGGTCGGGGGGCATCAGCCCCAGCATTTT
clone_size: NA
d_call: NA
j_call: TRBJ1-5
v_call: TRBV10-1

cdr3_aa: CSVERGQRETQYF
cdr3_nt: TGCAGCGTTGAAAGAGGACAGCGGGAGACCCAGTACTTC
clone_size: NA
d_call: NA
j_call: TRBJ2-5
v_call: TRBV29-1

cdr3_aa: CVRSLAGRDRGYEQYF
cdr3_nt: TGTGTCAGAAGCTTAGCAGGGAGGGACAGGGGTTACGAGCAGTACTTC
clone_size: NA
d_call: NA
j_call: TRBJ2-7
v_call: TRBV7-5

cdr3_aa: CASSQTRQLPEAFF
cdr3_nt: TGCGCCAGCAGCCAGACCAGACAGTTGCCTGAAGCTTTCTTT
clone_size: few
d_call: NA
j_call: TRBJ1-1
v_call: TRBV4-3

cdr3_aa: CASSTSEGRIQYF
cdr3_nt: TGTGCCAGCAGTACCTCGGAGGGGCGCATTCAGTACTTC
clone_size: NA
d_call: NA
j_call: TRBJ2-4
v_call: TRBV12-3/TRBV12-4

cdr3_aa: CASRDEGLDNSPLHF
cdr3_nt: TGTGCCAGCAGGGACGAGGGACTGGATAATTCACCCCTCCACTTT
clone_size: NA
d_call: NA
j_call: TRBJ1-6
v_call: TRBV2

cdr3_aa: CASSVLAGTDTQYF
cdr3_nt: TGTGCCAGCAGCGTGCTAGCGGGCACAGATACGCAGTATTTT
clone_size: NA
d_call: TRBD2
j_call: TRBJ2-3
v_call: TRBV9

cdr3_aa: CATSSPTGSKTQYF
cdr3_nt: TGTGCCACCAGCAGCCCCACCGGGTCCAAGACCCAGTACTTC
clone_size: NA
d_call: NA
j_call: TRBJ2-5
v_call: TRBV15

cdr3_aa: CATTSSEGGTNEKLFF
cdr3_nt: TGTGCCACCACTTCGAGTGAGGGAGGGACTAATGAAAAACTGTTTTTT
clone_size: NA
d_call: NA
j_call: TRBJ1-4
v_call: TRBV24-1

cdr3_aa: CASSSTGGYGYTF
cdr3_nt: TGTGCCAGCAGTTCTACAGGGGGCTATGGCTACACCTTC
clone_size: once
d_call: TRBD1
j_call: TRBJ1-2
v_call: TRBV12-3/TRBV12-4

cdr3_aa: CASKGEPSKDTQYF
cdr3_nt: TGTGCCAGTAAGGGGGAACCCTCCAAAGATACGCAGTATTTT
clone_size: NA
d_call: NA
j_call: TRBJ2-3
v_call: TRBV19

cdr3_aa: CASSSASGPVTDTQYF
cdr3_nt: TGTGCCAGCAGTTCGGCATCAGGGCCTGTTACAGATACGCAGTATTTT
clone_size: NA
d_call: NA
j_call: TRBJ2-3
v_call: TRBV13

cdr3_aa: CASSTGQGMNTEAFF
cdr3_nt: TGTGCCAGTAGTACGGGACAGGGAATGAACACTGAAGCTTTCTTT
clone_size: medium-sized
d_call: TRBD1
j_call: TRBJ1-1
v_call: TRBV19

cdr3_aa: CASSPNPGTGDGYTF
cdr3_nt: TGTGCCAGCAGCCCTAACCCCGGGACAGGGGATGGCTACACCTTC
clone_size: once
d_call: TRBD1
j_call: TRBJ1-2
v_call: TRBV9

cdr3_aa: CASSLTTGGLEQYF
cdr3_nt: TGTGCCAGCAGCTTAACTACAGGGGGCCTCGAGCAGTACTTC
clone_size: NA
d_call: TRBD1
j_call: TRBJ2-7
v_call: TRBV7-2

cdr3_aa: CASSPPGQSMGGKDTEAFF
cdr3_nt: TGTGCCAGCAGCCCCCCGGGACAGAGTATGGGAGGAAAGGACACTGAAGCTTTCTTT
clone_size: NA
d_call: TRBD1
j_call: TRBJ1-1
v_call: TRBV3-1/TRBV3-2

cdr3_aa: CASSVDGGAGNTIYF
cdr3_nt: TGTGCCAGCAGCGTAGATGGCGGCGCTGGAAACACCATATATTTT
clone_size: NA
d_call: NA
j_call: TRBJ1-3
v_call: TRBV9

cdr3_aa: CAISETGVNYGYTF
cdr3_nt: TGTGCCATCAGTGAGACAGGGGTTAACTATGGCTACACCTTC
clone_size: NA
d_call: TRBD1
j_call: TRBJ1-2
v_call: TRBV10-3

cdr3_aa: CASSPNTGSNTEAFF
cdr3_nt: TGTGCCAGCAGCCCGAACACAGGGTCGAACACTGAAGCTTTCTTT
clone_size: NA
d_call: NA
j_call: TRBJ1-1
v_call: TRBV7-6

cdr3_aa: CAISDGGWEDGYTF
cdr3_nt: TGTGCCATCAGTGACGGAGGGTGGGAGGATGGCTACACCTTC
clone_size: NA
d_call: NA
j_call: TRBJ1-2
v_call: TRBV10-3